The 28 T cell receptor beta chains listed next were all sequenced from one sample in a study of blood T cell repertoires in COVID-19. Data came from immunoSEQ multiplex PCR; TCRdb stores just in-frame clones and leaves some out. This sample has over 120,000 clones; around 75% occur once, and the top ten carry around 5%. Sample: peripheral blood. The receptors originated from an older woman with COVID-19, enrolled during active disease.

This clone turned up a few times. The CDR3, as DNA: TGTGCCAGCGGGACTGCCTATGGCTACACCTTC. It codes for CASGTAYGYTF. V and J are TRBV28 and TRBJ1-2; possibly TRBD1 for D (5 bases). Germline CDR1 reads MDHEN; CDR2 reads SYDVKM. The germline V and J ends were trimmed by 8 bases and 4 bases, with 8 bases remaining between them. The length of the CDR3 is 11 residues.

V is TRBV7-9 and J is TRBJ2-3; 10 bases are shared with TRBD1. The germline V gene has CDR1 SEHNR and CDR2 FQNEAQ (reference sequence). With V trimmed by 5 bases and J by 5 bases, 10 bases remained unmatched. CDR3 size: 16 residues. The CDR3: CASSPRQGAFVDTQYF. CDR3 sequence (DNA): TGTGCCAGCAGCCCCCGACAGGGGGCATTTGTAGATACGCAGTATTTT.

This sequence joins TRBV6-1 and TRBJ2-5; TRBD2 matches 8 bases. V was pared by 1 base and J by 2 bases, with 3 bases of the junction left unmatched. Germline loops: CDR1 MNHNS, CDR2 SASEGT. CDR3 length equals 15 residues. CDR3 region: CASSEVTSGQETQYF. In DNA, the CDR3 is TGTGCCAGCAGTGAAGTTACTAGCGGACAAGAGACCCAGTACTTC.

CDR3: CASSYAGGEAFF. The CDR3 DNA sequence: TGTGCCAGCAGTTACGCGGGGGGGGAAGCTTTCTTT. V usage is TRBV6-5 and J usage is TRBJ1-1, with D possibly TRBD1 on 5 matching bases. Per the germline V gene, CDR1 is MNHEY and CDR2 is SVGAGI. This CDR3 has 12 amino acids. V dropped 2 bases and J dropped 8 bases, with 9 bases sitting between them.

The chain recombines TRBV6-5 with TRBJ1-2; D perhaps matches TRBD1 (6 bases). Germline loops: CDR1 MNHEY, CDR2 SVGAGI. V dropped 8 bases and J dropped 0 bases, with 13 bases sitting between them. This CDR3 is 14 amino acids long. The DNA for the CDR3 is TGTGCCAGCGGCCCTGGACAGCCTAACTATGGCTACACCTTC. Residues: CASGPGQPNYGYTF.

The chain is built from TRBV6-5 and TRBJ2-5; TRBD2 matches at 12 bases. Germline loops: CDR1 MNHEY, CDR2 SVGAGI. The V segment lost 6 bases and the J segment 3 bases; nucleotides outside the gene matches: 5. The CDR3 totals 15 residues. CDR3 in amino acids: CASSKRLAGEETQYF. CDR3 nucleotide sequence: TGTGCCAGCAGCAAAAGACTAGCGGGGGAAGAGACCCAGTACTTC.

The CDR3 sequence: CASSTPLPGGQGNTGELFF. CDR3 nucleotide sequence: TGTGCCAGCAGCACCCCCTTGCCGGGGGGGCAGGGGAACACCGGGGAGCTGTTTTTT. The V and J genes are TRBV7-2 and TRBJ2-2, with 8 bases matching TRBD2. This CDR3 spans 19 amino acids. The trim removed 5 bases at V and 1 base at J, leaving 15 bases unmatched. The germline V gene has CDR1 SGHTA and CDR2 FQGNSA.

The rearrangement links TRBV11-2 to TRBJ1-5; D gene unclear. Trimming removed 5 bases at V and 3 bases at J, with 8 bases between. In germline, CDR1 is SGHAT, CDR2 FQNNGV. The CDR3 is 13 amino acids. This CDR3 reads CASSPGVNQPQHF. The CDR3 DNA follows: TGTGCCAGCAGCCCCGGAGTCAATCAGCCCCAGCATTTT.

The V gene is TRBV6-5, the J gene TRBJ1-1; D possibly corresponds to TRBD1 (6 bases). V was trimmed by 2 bases and J by 5 bases, leaving 12 bases between them. Looked up from germline, CDR1 is MNHEY and CDR2 is SVGAGI. The CDR3 has 14 residues. Here the CDR3 reads CASSYAQGMTEAFF. The CDR3 region has the DNA TGTGCCAGCAGTTACGCACAGGGTATGACTGAAGCTTTCTTT.

This chain connects TRBV11-2 to TRBJ1-6, with D perhaps TRBD1 (5 bases). Trimming took 4 bases from V and 5 from J, leaving 15 bases between them. The germline gives CDR1 SGHAT, CDR2 FQNNGV. The CDR3 has 16 amino acids. The CDR3 bases are TGTGCCAGCAGCTCTCTTCGACAGTTGAATAATTCACCCCTCCACTTT. Its protein is CASSSLRQLNNSPLHF.

This chain joins TRBV6-1 and TRBJ2-3; the match to TRBD2 covers 14 bases. The J segment lost 5 bases and the V segment lost 3 bases, leaving 7 bases of the junction unmatched. The V gene's germline CDR1 is MNHNS and CDR2 SASEGT. This CDR3 region has 17 residues. This CDR3 is CASSEATSGGERDTQYF. The DNA for the CDR3 is TGTGCCAGCAGTGAGGCGACTAGCGGGGGGGAGAGAGATACGCAGTATTTT.

The CDR3 DNA reads as TGTGCCAGCAGCTTACAGGGTTGGGATACGCAGTATTTT. It encodes CASSLQGWDTQYF. The J gene is TRBJ2-3, the V gene TRBV7-2, with D possibly being TRBD1 (5 bases). The CDR3 runs to 13 residues. The germline V and J ends were trimmed by 2 bases and 6 bases, with 9 bases remaining between them. CDR1 and CDR2 (germline): SGHTA, FQGNSA.

In its sample, this clone was seen once. The J gene is TRBJ1-2, the V gene TRBV5-5, with D uncertain. This CDR3 contains 14 residues. V was shortened by 1 base and J by 8 bases, with 15 bases between the two germline ends. Germline values: CDR1 SGHKS, CDR2 YYEKEE (reference sequence). The CDR3 region has the DNA TGTGCCAGCAGCTTGTTGGACTCCCCAGAGGGCTACACCTTC. Translation gives CASSLLDSPEGYTF. The variable domain in full, with the rest retrieved from reference TRBV5-5 and TRBJ1-2, is DAGVTQSPTHLIKTRGQQVTLRCSPISGHKSVSWYQQVLGQGPQFIFQYYEKEERGRGNFPDRFSARQFPNYSSELNVNALLLGDSALYLCASSLLDSPEGYTFGSGTRLTVV.

This clone has only one observation. This sequence joins TRBV12-5 and TRBJ2-4; TRBD1 might be the D (5 bases). Germline loops: CDR1 LGHNT, CDR2 FRNRAP. Trimming removed 3 bases from V and 0 bases from J, with 12 bases in between. The CDR3 contains 16 residues. The CDR3 nucleotides are TGTGCTAGTGGTTTAGACCGACAGAAAGCCAAAAACATTCAGTACTTC. Amino acid sequence: CASGLDRQKAKNIQYF.

The V and J genes are TRBV30 and TRBJ2-7, with 10 bases matching TRBD1. J gave up 7 bases and V 2 bases, and 2 bases lay outside the gene matches. The CDR3 extends over 12 amino acids. The germline CDR1 and CDR2 sequences are GTSNPN and SVGIG (reference sequence). CDR3 amino acids: CAWSRDRGEQYF. DNA of the CDR3: TGTGCCTGGAGTAGGGACAGGGGAGAGCAGTACTTC.

This chain links TRBV7-9 with TRBJ1-2; D is undetermined. Germline V gene lookup returns CDR1 SEHNR and CDR2 FQNEAQ (reference sequence). There are 11 residues in the CDR3. V lost 1 base to trimming and J lost 8 bases, with 5 bases between them. CDR3 loop: CASSLGGGYTF. CDR3 nucleotide sequence: TGTGCCAGCAGCTTAGGAGGGGGCTACACCTTC.

The gene calls are TRBV19 and TRBJ2-6, with D unclear. This CDR3 has 15 amino acids. V lost 3 bases to trimming and J lost 0 bases, with 6 bases between them. In germline, CDR1 is LNHDA, CDR2 SQIVND (reference sequence). CDR3 nucleotide sequence: TGTGCCAGTAGTATTCGCAGCTCTGGGGCCAACGTCCTGACTTTC. It yields the protein CASSIRSSGANVLTF.

The rearrangement links TRBV6-5 to TRBJ1-1; 9 nucleotides line up with TRBD1. The CDR3 runs 15 residues. Germline CDR1 MNHEY, CDR2 SVGAGI. J gave up 4 bases and V 1 base, and 4 bases lay outside the gene matches. CDR3 nucleotide sequence: TGTGCCAGCAGTTACTTTCGACAGGGGGGCACTGAAGCTTTCTTT. This sequence encodes CASSYFRQGGTEAFF.

CDR3 bases: TGTGCCAGCAGTGTGGGACAGGGGAAATCTGGAAACACCATATATTTT. This encodes CASSVGQGKSGNTIYF. The chain recombines TRBV2 with TRBJ1-3; 10 bases match TRBD1. The CDR3 length is 16 residues. Trimming removed 4 bases from V and 1 base from J; junction bases left unmatched: 4. Germline-derived CDR1 and CDR2 are SNHLY and FYNNEI.

This clone has just a few counts. This rearrangement joins TRBV14 to TRBJ1-3, with D unresolved. The CDR3 totals 14 residues. CDR1 and CDR2 (germline): SGHDN, FVKESK. V was cut by 4 bases and J by 1 base, with 8 bases left in between. The CDR3 protein is CASSRSASGNTIYF. DNA for the CDR3: TGTGCCAGCAGCCGGAGTGCTTCTGGAAACACCATATATTTT.

The rearrangement joins TRBV28 to TRBJ1-2, with 7 bases that match TRBD1. From germline, CDR1 is MDHEN and CDR2 SYDVKM. The CDR3 covers 12 residues. The trim removed 10 bases at V and 4 bases at J, leaving 6 bases unmatched. The CDR3 DNA sequence: TGTGCCACAACAGGGGCTGGCTATGGCTACACCTTC. It codes for CATTGAGYGYTF.

In DNA, the CDR3 is TGTGCCAGCAGCCATCCCGGCGGACAAGAGCCCCAGCATTTT. Amino acids: CASSHPGGQEPQHF. The chain recombines TRBV4-2 with TRBJ1-5, with D tentatively TRBD1 (5 bases). Germline V gene sequence: CDR1 LGHNA, CDR2 YNFKEQ. V lost 3 bases and J lost 8, with 14 bases in between. The CDR3 totals 14 residues.

This chain uses TRBV14 with TRBJ1-3, with D unresolved. Trimming stripped 0 bases from V and 2 bases from J, with 8 bases between. This CDR3 comprises 15 residues. Germline V gene lookup returns CDR1 SGHDN and CDR2 FVKESK. This CDR3 is CASSQEVLTGNTIYF. The CDR3 bases are TGTGCCAGCAGCCAAGAGGTACTGACTGGAAACACCATATATTTT.

The V gene is TRBV4-2, the J gene TRBJ1-1, with a possible D match to TRBD1 (5 bases). V was cut by 0 bases and J by 1 base, with 24 bases left in between. Germline V gives CDR1 LGHNA, CDR2 YNFKEQ. The length of the CDR3 is 20 residues. This CDR3 is CASSQDPRGGLGRENTEAFF. DNA of the CDR3: TGTGCCAGCAGCCAAGATCCCCGGGGGGGGTTGGGGCGGGAGAACACTGAAGCTTTCTTT.

The CDR3 bases are TGTGCCAGCAGCGATGGACAGGGGGCGACTGAAGCTTTCTTT. Translated: CASSDGQGATEAFF. The V call is TRBV6-5, the J call TRBJ1-1, with 11 bases fitting TRBD1. The CDR3 spans 14 residues. V trimming: 6 bases; J trimming: 5 bases; junction bases outside the gene matches: 5. CDR1 is MNHEY, CDR2 SVGAGI, per germline.

This chain links TRBV5-8 with TRBJ1-2; D is ambiguous. The CDR3 loop spans 13 amino acids. The V gene's germline CDR1 is SGHTS and CDR2 YDEGEE. Trimming took off 4 bases at V and 3 bases at J, with 10 bases between the two ends. CDR3 sequence reads: CASSLDGDYGYTF. CDR3 bases: TGTGCCAGCAGCCTGGACGGAGACTATGGCTACACCTTC. Complete variable domain (other parts from reference TRBV5-8 and TRBJ1-2): EAGVTQSPTHLIKTRGQQATLRCSPISGHTSVYWYQQALGLGLQFLLWYDEGEERNRGNFPPRFSGRQFPNYSSELNVNALELEDSALYLCASSLDGDYGYTFGSGTRLTVV.

This chain uses TRBV11-2 with TRBJ2-7; D gene ambiguous. This CDR3 has 13 amino acids. Germline CDR1 reads SGHAT; CDR2 reads FQNNGV. V lost 2 bases and J 5 bases, leaving 10 bases between the germline ends. CDR3 residues: CASSLPSGHEQYF. CDR3 DNA: TGTGCCAGCAGCTTACCCAGTGGCCACGAGCAGTACTTC.

The chain links TRBV30 to TRBJ2-3, with D maybe TRBD1 (6 bases). The CDR3 has 15 amino acids. Germline CDR1 reads GTSNPN; CDR2 reads SVGIG (reference sequence). V lost 1 base to trimming and J lost 2 bases, with 13 bases between them. The CDR3 coding sequence is TGTGCCTGGAGTGGGGACACCGCGTTCACAGATACGCAGTATTTT. This translates into CAWSGDTAFTDTQYF.